The next 5 T cell receptor beta chains were all read from a single sample in a study of spatial heterogeneity in lung cancer (dated by TCRdb to between 2018 and 2020). This specimen's time point label, per the study, means: sample taken at primary tumor resection. TCR sequencing used whole RNA extracted from tumor and nontumor lung tissue, or from cryopreserved PBMC samples, without cell sorting. Library generation was performed with 5' RACE. Sequencing took place on a NextSeq 500. The public reads were quality trimmed at Q25 with fastp and then assembled into clones with MiXCR by TCRdb, keeping productive beta chains. Identical CDR3 proteins give one entry, which carries the most common genes and DNA. Here the sample has some 100,000 distinct CDR3 sequences; about 12% occur a single time. About 38% of the sample lies in the top ten. This sample comprised PBMCs, obtained at surgery. All receptors come from a male donor with early-stage non-small cell lung cancer.

This clonotype was detected a few times. This chain links TRBV7-2 with TRBJ2-1, with TRBD1 matching over 10 bases. The CDR3 has 15 residues. Germline trimming cut 5 bases from V and 4 bases from J; bases unmatched to any gene: 5. Germline V gene data show CDR1 as SGHTA and CDR2 as FQGNSA. Written as DNA, the CDR3 is TGTGCCAGCAGCACGGGACAGGGGATATACAATGAGCAGTTCTTC. It codes for CASSTGQGIYNEQFF.

This clonotype was counted between two and nine times. V and J are TRBV20-1 and TRBJ2-3, with D possibly TRBD1 on 6 matching bases. The germline V gene has CDR1 DFQATT and CDR2 SNEGSKA (reference sequence). Trimming took off 6 bases at V and 2 bases at J, with 15 bases between the two ends. The CDR3 is 14 amino acids. Written as DNA, the CDR3 is TGCAGTGCCGACTTGGGACAACTCACAGATACGCAGTATTTT. Its translation is CSADLGQLTDTQYF.

This clonotype was seen a handful of times. V usage is TRBV24-1 and J usage is TRBJ2-5; D is unresolved. Trimming cost V 1 base and J 6 bases, with 2 bases left between them. The CDR3 sequence is 11 residues long. Germline assignment: CDR1 KGHDR and CDR2 SFDVKD. The CDR3: CATSDFQTQYF. CDR3 nucleotides: TGTGCCACCAGTGATTTCCAGACCCAGTACTTC.

The chain joins TRBV7-8 to TRBJ2-5; D might be TRBD2 (6 bases). The CDR3 contains 15 residues. V was cut by 1 base and J by 5 bases, with 14 bases left in between. CDR1 and CDR2 (germline): SGHVS, FQNEAQ. The CDR3 DNA reads as TGTGCCAGCAGCTTAGGACTAGTTCTGGGGGAGACCCAGTACTTC. Its translation is CASSLGLVLGETQYF.

This chain connects TRBV7-9 to TRBJ2-5; D possibly corresponds to TRBD2 (5 bases). The CDR3 contains 10 residues. Germline loops: CDR1 SEHNR, CDR2 FQNEAQ (reference sequence). Trimming removed 8 bases at V and 4 bases at J, with 5 bases between. Here the CDR3 reads CASGGETQYF. The CDR3 bases are TGTGCCAGCGGAGGAGAGACCCAGTACTTC.